Here is one TCR beta chain with its context. The source of the sample is a study of blood T cell repertoires in COVID-19. Turning to the study itself: Samples of COVID-19 (acute and convalescent) were obtained from the United States, Italy and Spain. T cells, B-cell-depleted T cells, or PBMCs provided the cDNA or gDNA that served as material.

Participants' reported clinical history set cohort assignment. Clones were read by immunoSEQ multiplex PCR, and TCRdb kept only the in-frame ones, dropping some. This sample has about 160,000 clones, with roughly 90% found just once. The CDR3 is 14 amino acids. The germline V gene has CDR1 ENHRY and CDR2 SYGVKD. V lost 10 bases, J lost 4 bases, and 16 bases lay in between. This TCR derives from a woman aged 50 to 65 who had recovered from COVID-19. Sequencing was carried out using PBMCs or T cells enriched from blood (not recorded which). The V call is TRBV10-3, the J call TRBJ1-4; D unclear. The CDR3 DNA follows: TGTGCCACCCGCGGAGGGCCTCTTAATGAAAAACTGTTTTTT. Its translation is CATRGGPLNEKLFF.